The clone carrying this T cell receptor (beta chain) was seen more than once but under ten times. No antigen is known for it. From RNA transcripts, TCR beta CDR3 regions were amplified. HTBI primers were used for first-round RT-PCR of the TCR CDR3. TCRdb re-called the multiplex PCR reads with MiXCR, one entry per CDR3 protein. The sample contains about 720,000 distinct CDR3 sequences, over 15% of which appear only once. This sample was included in a study of T cells in Graves' hyperthyroidism and ophthalmopathy. Points from the study as a whole: Model output signaled ophthalmopathy a median about seven months ahead of onset. Stable hyperthyroidism and ophthalmopathy were separated using 13 V-J signatures.

This CDR3 spans 13 amino acids. V dropped 5 bases and J dropped 5 bases, with 12 bases sitting between them. Germline V CDR1 and CDR2: MNHNS, SASEGT. Extraction of PBMCs used roughly 9.3 ml of fresh peripheral blood. The rearrangement uses TRBV6-1 and TRBJ2-5; D ambiguous. This sequence originates from a woman between 45 and 60 years old with Graves' hyperthyroidism that later progressed to Graves' ophthalmopathy. The sequenced material came from blood. The CDR3 bases are TGTGCCAGCAGTAGCCCAACGCGGGAGACCCAGTACTTC. Its translation is CASSSPTRETQYF.